Listed below are T cell receptor beta chains from one sample, sequenced in a study of blood T cell repertoires in COVID-19. Repertoires were generated with immunoSEQ multiplex PCR, while TCRdb's copy carries only in-frame clones and drops some. This repertoire shows under 300,000 clones, approximately 86% found once; its top ten account for 2.5% to 3.5%. What was sequenced was PBMCs or T cells enriched from blood (not recorded which). These receptors were obtained from a middle-aged woman with acute COVID-19. Both conserved end residues are part of each CDR3. The order of the fields is V gene, J gene, D gene, CDR3 protein. D genes are given only for firm matches.

TRBV19	TRBJ1-2	NA	CASSTRDGRNYGYTF
TRBV7-9	TRBJ2-4	NA	CASSTDSIKNIQYF
TRBV19	TRBJ1-2	TRBD1	CASSNRDRGYGYTF
TRBV11-3	TRBJ2-5	TRBD2	CASSDGTIQETQYF
TRBV11-2	TRBJ1-1	NA	CASSLGGGSNTEAFF
TRBV24-1	TRBJ2-1	TRBD2	CATSGVDSPGLAGVKEQFF
TRBV7-9	TRBJ2-3	NA	CASSVTQGGSDTQYF
TRBV11-2	TRBJ2-2	NA	CASSLIVGSTNTGELFF
TRBV14	TRBJ1-3	NA	CASSQKRGTIYF
TRBV29-1	TRBJ2-7	TRBD1	CSVMDRAYEQYF
TRBV25-1	TRBJ2-2	TRBD1	CASSESSGGPGELFF
TRBV11-3	TRBJ2-7	NA	CASTPGASSYEQYF
TRBV11-3	TRBJ1-1	NA	CASSPRPGQPRNTEAFF
TRBV7-2	TRBJ2-3	NA	CASTPLATLHTQYF
TRBV7-5	TRBJ2-1	NA	CVRSPETSGRCHEQFF
TRBV7-9	TRBJ1-1	NA	CALSVGETEAFF
TRBV15	TRBJ2-2	TRBD2	CATSRDPGGRARELFF
TRBV29-1	TRBJ2-1	NA	CSALKDPWAGYNEQFF
TRBV18	TRBJ1-2	NA	CASSPGGGTGYGYTF
TRBV10-3	TRBJ2-5	NA	CAISDDGWARGDETQYF
TRBV10-2	TRBJ1-2	NA	CASSGTANYGYTF
TRBV5-1	TRBJ2-1	NA	CASSLSSGWAYNEQFF
TRBV6-5	TRBJ1-4	TRBD1	CASSYGQGDEKLFF
TRBV5-1	TRBJ2-1	TRBD2	CASSPGTSGGSSYNEQFF
TRBV4-2	TRBJ2-1	NA	CASSQVTGKQFF
TRBV2	TRBJ2-7	NA	CASRGTRNYEQYF
TRBV9	TRBJ1-2	NA	CASSVAGDSHYGYTF
TRBV27	TRBJ1-1	NA	CASSSPQRGLRTEAFF
TRBV7-8	TRBJ2-2	TRBD1	CASSLRQGAVTGELFF
TRBV4-1	TRBJ1-2	NA	CASSHGTEYGYTF
TRBV24-1	TRBJ2-3	NA	CATSDLETSTDTQYF
TRBV10-3	TRBJ1-1	NA	CAISDSGLNMNTEAFF
TRBV25-1	TRBJ2-7	TRBD1	CASSDGTGKLYEQYF
TRBV3-1/TRBV3-2	TRBJ2-5	NA	CASSQVPGRETQYF
TRBV5-1	TRBJ1-2	TRBD1	CASSVKRQGADSNGYTF
TRBV11-2	TRBJ1-3	NA	CASSLVGEVSRNTIYF
TRBV5-1	TRBJ2-7	TRBD2	CASSPRTSGTYEQYF
TRBV6-5	TRBJ2-3	TRBD2	CASSYRAGGTDTQYF
TRBV18	TRBJ1-5	TRBD1	CASSSTGGRVSGQPQHF
TRBV5-1	TRBJ1-4	NA	CASSFSSGNNEKLFF
TRBV5-1	TRBJ2-2	TRBD1	CASSLGQGGTGELFF
TRBV6-5	TRBJ1-2	NA	CASKPTGGNYGYTF
TRBV5-1	TRBJ2-1	TRBD2	CASNPGLAGVNEQFF
TRBV29-1	TRBJ1-2	TRBD1	CSVVSDRGEGGYTF
TRBV5-1	TRBJ2-7	TRBD1	CASSTGQGLDEQYF
TRBV14	TRBJ2-5	TRBD2	CASSRGLARFETQYF
TRBV3-1/TRBV3-2	TRBJ2-3	TRBD2	CASSPLAGESTDTQYF
TRBV28	TRBJ2-6	NA	CASSLLIMGGRNVLTF
TRBV5-1	TRBJ2-1	NA	CASSLGEGDGFNEQFF
TRBV5-1	TRBJ2-7	TRBD1	CASSREGAIEQYF
TRBV5-1	TRBJ2-7	NA	CASSPPSATPYEQYF